The 12 T cell receptor beta chains given below trace back to one sample, sequenced in a study of blood T cells in healthy people across ages (dated by TCRdb to 2013 to 2016). Libraries came from 5' RACE. The run used an Illumina HiSeq 2500. The second PCR ran for about 6 to 11 cycles and used a J-beta primer mix along with a sample-barcoded 5' primer. TCRdb reran the public reads through fastp at Q25 and MiXCR, keeping productive beta chains. Every entry covers one CDR3 protein and lists the most common genes and DNA from its rows. A total of some 1,500,000 distinct CDR3 sequences appear in this sample, less than 45% of them only once. The ten largest clones take up 4% of the sample. The specimen was blood. Every receptor here comes from a woman between 18 and 29 years old in good health.

The gene calls are TRBV6-1 and TRBJ2-7, with TRBD1 as a possible D gene (6 bases). The V gene's germline CDR1 is MNHNS and CDR2 SASEGT. This CDR3 has 13 residues. V was shortened by 4 bases and J by 4 bases, with 11 bases between the two germline ends. The CDR3 sequence: CASSVWGPYEQYF. The CDR3 bases are TGTGCCAGCAGTGTATGGGGGCCGTACGAGCAGTACTTC.

About this clonotype itself: Its ends do not fully match the called genes, so a read error is possible. This sequence joins TRBV4-2 and TRBJ2-1, with 9 bases fitting TRBD2. This CDR3 contains 16 residues. Germline assignment: CDR1 LGHNA and CDR2 YNFKEQ. The CDR3 loop is CASSLRTSASNNGQFF. As DNA, the CDR3 is TGTGCCAGCAGCCTCCGGACTAGCGCCTCAAACAATGGGCAGTTCTTC.

To note about this clonotype: An end of the junction does not agree with germline; a read error may underlie this. The V call is TRBV5-1, the J call TRBJ2-7; 11 bases fit TRBD2. This CDR3 region has 16 residues. The germline V gene has CDR1 SGHRS and CDR2 YFSETQ. In DNA, the CDR3 is TGCGCCAACAGCTTGGCGACTAGCGGGATAACGGTGGAGCAGTACTTC. It translates to CANSLATSGITVEQYF.

V gene TRBV7-3 combines with J gene TRBJ1-1; the D is unclear. V gave up 5 bases and J gave up 2 bases, with 15 bases separating them. The germline CDR1 and CDR2 sequences are SGHTA and FQGTGA. This CDR3 contains 15 residues. The CDR3 DNA is TGTGCCAGCAGCCTCTCGGACGGATTAAACACTGAAGCTTTCTTT. This gives the protein CASSLSDGLNTEAFF.

This chain uses TRBV5-1 with TRBJ2-1; 9 bases agree with TRBD1. The CDR3 length is 15 residues. J gave up 5 bases and V 4 bases, and 7 bases lay outside the gene matches. CDR1 and CDR2 from the germline V gene are SGHRS and YFSETQ. Written as DNA, the CDR3 is TGCGCCAGCAGCACGATAGGGACAGGGAACAATGAGCAGTTCTTC. It specifies CASSTIGTGNNEQFF.

The J gene is TRBJ2-7, the V gene TRBV11-2, with 9 bases matching TRBD2. The V and J ends lost 3 bases and 4 bases, in that order; junction bases with no gene match: 13. The CDR3 is 17 residues long. Per germline, CDR1 SGHAT and CDR2 FQNNGV. The CDR3 loop is CASSLASYLAGVYEQYF. CDR3 nucleotide sequence: TGTGCCAGCAGCTTGGCTTCCTATTTAGCGGGAGTATACGAGCAGTACTTC.

This rearrangement joins TRBV4-1 to TRBJ1-1; 8 nucleotides align to TRBD1. Germline CDR1 and CDR2: MGHRA and YSYEKL. The V gene end was trimmed by 4 bases and the J gene end by 7 bases; junction bases not matched to a gene: 5. This CDR3 contains 13 residues. The CDR3 region has the DNA TGCGCCAGCAGCCGGACAGGGAGCGGTGAAGCTTTCTTT. This gives the protein CASSRTGSGEAFF.

This chain uses TRBV19 with TRBJ2-3; no definite D call. Germline CDR1 and CDR2: LNHDA and SQIVND (reference sequence). V was pared by 3 bases and J by 4 bases, with 11 bases between. This CDR3 is 14 amino acids long. The chain's CDR3 is CASSIGLAPDTQYF. CDR3 sequence (DNA): TGTGCCAGTAGTATTGGTTTAGCTCCAGATACGCAGTATTTT.

CDR3 protein: CSARDSEVAVTNYEQYF. The CDR3 region has the DNA TGCAGTGCTAGAGATTCCGAGGTAGCGGTTACTAATTACGAGCAGTACTTC. The chain recombines TRBV20-1 with TRBJ2-7, with D perhaps matching TRBD2 (6 bases). Trimming cost V 0 bases and J 4 bases, with 22 bases left between them. CDR3 size: 17 residues. The germline gives CDR1 DFQATT, CDR2 SNEGSKA (reference sequence).

The chain uses TRBV20-1 and TRBJ2-1; 7 bases fit TRBD2. The CDR3 consists of 13 residues. The J segment lost 10 bases and the V segment lost 3 bases, leaving 9 bases of the junction unmatched. Germline loops: CDR1 DFQATT, CDR2 SNEGSKA (reference sequence). CDR3 loop: CSARREGSSEQFF. DNA for the CDR3: TGCAGTGCTAGGAGGGAGGGTTCAAGCGAGCAGTTCTTC.

This clonotype came up a few times. The chain carries TRBV10-3 and TRBJ1-4, with D perhaps matching TRBD1 (5 bases). V lost 3 bases to trimming and J lost 0 bases, with 14 bases between them. Germline CDR1 ENHRY, CDR2 SYGVKD. There are 17 residues in the CDR3. CDR3 in amino acids: CAISEGAGRATNEKLFF. CDR3 nucleotide sequence: TGTGCCATCAGTGAAGGGGCAGGGCGAGCAACTAATGAAAAACTGTTTTTT.

The chain joins TRBV12-3 or TRBV12-4 to TRBJ1-1; possible D gene TRBD1, 6 bases. The CDR3 runs to 15 residues. V was cut by 3 bases and J by 1 base, with 12 bases left in between. The CDR3 bases are TGTGCCAGCAGTTTGAATACAGGGAGGAACACTGAAGCTTTCTTT. It encodes CASSLNTGRNTEAFF.